A selection of T cell receptor beta chains follows, all from one sample in a study of T cell changes during pregnancy in multiple sclerosis. Repertoires were generated with immunoSEQ multiplex PCR, while TCRdb's copy carries only in-frame clones and drops some. In the table there are approximately 88,000 clones, 85% to 95% of which are singletons. The sample in question was peripheral blood, obtained in the third trimester of pregnancy. These receptors all stem from a female donor with multiple sclerosis, enrolled in a pregnancy study. Both conserved end residues are part of each CDR3. A D gene is named only where the DNA matches it firmly. Clone size is given for some rows only: seen once, a few or many times, or a class if the clone is expanded.

>TRBJ1-1|-|TRBD1|TRBV9
TGTGCCAGCAGCGTACACGCAGGGGGAAACACTGAAGCTTTCTTT
CASSVHAGGNTEAFF
>TRBJ2-3|-|TRBD2|TRBV2
TGTGCCAGCAGTGAATTTCTAGCGGGAAGGACAGATACGCAGTATTTT
CASSEFLAGRTDTQYF
>TRBJ1-2|-|TRBD1|TRBV27
TGTGCCAGCAGTCCGGACAGGGTCCCGGGGAACTATGGCTACACCTTC
CASSPDRVPGNYGYTF
>TRBJ2-4|-|TRBD1|TRBV7-8
TGTGCCAGCAGCCCGACAGGGATAGCCAAAAACATTCAGTACTTC
CASSPTGIAKNIQYF
>TRBJ1-1|-|TRBD1|TRBV5-3
TGTGCCAGAAGTTCAACGGACAGGGGGACCACTGAAGCTTTCTTT
CARSSTDRGTTEAFF
>TRBJ2-2|-|TRBD1|TRBV19
TGTGCCAGTAGTCTCGGGACAGGACACACCGGGGAGCTGTTTTTT
CASSLGTGHTGELFF
>TRBJ1-1|-|TRBD1|TRBV11-2
TGTGCCAGCAGCCTTAAACAGGGGGCGGGCACTGAAGCTTTCTTT
CASSLKQGAGTEAFF
>TRBJ1-2|-|-|TRBV28
TGTGCCAGCAGTTCGCTCAGGGATGGCTATGGCTACACCTTC
CASSSLRDGYGYTF
>TRBJ2-3|-|-|TRBV2
TGTGCCAGCAGTGAAGCGACCGGACTCCCCACAGATACGCAGTATTTT
CASSEATGLPTDTQYF
>TRBJ1-2|-|-|TRBV25-1
TGTGCCAGCAGTGAAGGCAGAATTTATTATGGCTACACCTTC
CASSEGRIYYGYTF
>TRBJ1-5|-|TRBD1|TRBV27
TGTGCCAGCAGTACGGACAGGGATCAGCCCCAGCATTTT
CASSTDRDQPQHF
>TRBJ1-2|-|TRBD1|TRBV30
TGTGCCTGGAGTGGCTTACAGGGGGCAGATGGCTACACCTTC
CAWSGLQGADGYTF
>TRBJ1-4|-|-|TRBV5-6
TGTGCCAGCAGCCTAGGCCGCCTTGCAACTAATGAAAAACTGTTTTTT
CASSLGRLATNEKLFF
>TRBJ1-5|-|-|TRBV19
TGTGCCAGTACCCCCCGGGGAGATCAGCCCCAGCATTTT
CASTPRGDQPQHF
>TRBJ2-2|-|TRBD2|TRBV5-1
TGCGCCAGCGGGGGACTAGCGGAACTTACCGGGGAGCTGTTTTTT
CASGGLAELTGELFF
>TRBJ2-7|-|TRBD1|TRBV15
TGTGCCACCAGCAGAGGAGGGACAGGGGGCTTGGGCGAGCAGTACTTC
CATSRGGTGGLGEQYF
>TRBJ1-5|-|TRBD1|TRBV19
TGTGCCAGTAGTATCGGCACAGGGGGCTGGCTGGGCAATCAGCCCCAGCATTTT
CASSIGTGGWLGNQPQHF
>TRBJ2-7|-|-|TRBV5-5
TGTGCCAGCAGCCGTCCCGACACCTACGAGCAGTACTTC
CASSRPDTYEQYF
>TRBJ2-6|-|TRBD1|TRBV10-3
TGTGCCATCAGTGAAGTGGACAGGGATTACTCTGGGGCCAACGTCCTGACTTTC
CAISEVDRDYSGANVLTF
>TRBJ1-2|once|TRBD1|TRBV5-6
TGTGCCAGCAGCCGACAGGGTGAGTTCTATGGCTACACCTTC
CASSRQGEFYGYTF
>TRBJ2-3|-|TRBD2|TRBV11-2
TGTGCCAGCAGCTGGACCCTGGGTAGCGGGACAGATACGCAGTATTTT
CASSWTLGSGTDTQYF
>TRBJ2-6|-|-|TRBV19
TGTGCCAGTAGGCTAGTGTCAGGGGCCAACGTCCTGACTTTC
CASRLVSGANVLTF
>TRBJ2-7|-|TRBD1|TRBV27
TGTGCCAGCAGTCAACCGGGACAGGGGGCCTACGAGCAGTACTTC
CASSQPGQGAYEQYF
>TRBJ2-4|-|TRBD2|TRBV4-1
TGCGCCAGCAGCCAAGATACGGGGACTAGCGGGTCTGGAATAAAAAACATTCAGTACTTC
CASSQDTGTSGSGIKNIQYF
>TRBJ2-1|-|TRBD2|TRBV5-1
TGCGCCAGCAGCCCCATCGTGGTGCGGGAGTGGTTCTTC
CASSPIVVREWFF
>TRBJ1-5|-|TRBD1|TRBV4-1
TGCGCCAGCAGCCTCGATGACAGGGCGGATCAGCCCCAGCATTTT
CASSLDDRADQPQHF
>TRBJ2-1|-|-|TRBV21-1
TGTGCCAGCAGCAAACAAGCTCCCGGGACTAGAAGTCTCCATGAGCAGTTCTTC
CASSKQAPGTRSLHEQFF
>TRBJ2-1|-|-|TRBV14
TGTGCCAGCAGCCAGTACCTTCCGAGCTCCTACAATGAGCAGTTCTTC
CASSQYLPSSYNEQFF
>TRBJ2-5|-|TRBD2|TRBV5-1
TGCGCCAGCAGCTGGGTCCCGGGACTAGCGGGAGAGACCCAGTACTTC
CASSWVPGLAGETQYF
>TRBJ1-1|-|-|TRBV6-1
TGTGCCAGTATGGGAGCGAGTTTGAACACTGAAGCTTTCTTT
CASMGASLNTEAFF
>TRBJ2-2|-|TRBD2|TRBV27
TGTGCCAGCAGTTGGTCCAGCGGGAGGGTCGCCACCGGGGAGCTGTTTTTT
CASSWSSGRVATGELFF
>TRBJ2-7|-|TRBD1|TRBV11-2
TGTGCCAGCAGCTCCCTGAGAGGGGGCGGCGAGCAGTACTTC
CASSSLRGGGEQYF
>TRBJ1-2|once|TRBD1|TRBV7-9
TGTGCCAGCAGCCCCACCGGGACAGGATGGTATTATGGCTACACCTTC
CASSPTGTGWYYGYTF
>TRBJ2-3|-|TRBD1|TRBV10-3
TGTGCCATCAGTGAAGGACAGGGAAAAGTTACGCAGTATTTT
CAISEGQGKVTQYF
>TRBJ2-1|-|-|TRBV5-5
TGTGCCAGCAGCTTGAGTGTAAGGGGATCCTACAATGAGCAGTTCTTC
CASSLSVRGSYNEQFF
>TRBJ2-1|-|TRBD1|TRBV18
TGTGCCAGCTCAATGGGGACAGTCTTATCCTACAATGAGCAGTTCTTC
CASSMGTVLSYNEQFF
>TRBJ1-2|few|-|TRBV15
TGTGCCACCAGCAGAGATAAGGAGATCTATGGCTACACCTTC
CATSRDKEIYGYTF
>TRBJ1-1|-|TRBD1|TRBV5-1
TGCGCCAGCAGCACCGGGACAGGGGGACGGCGGAACACTGAAGCTTTCTTT
CASSTGTGGRRNTEAFF
>TRBJ2-7|-|-|TRBV7-7
TGTGCCAGCAGCTTAACAGACTACGAGCAGTACTTC
CASSLTDYEQYF
>TRBJ2-2|-|-|TRBV6-4
TGTGCCAGCAACTGCACCGGGGAGCTGTTTTTT
CASNCTGELFF
>TRBJ1-2|-|-|TRBV7-9
TGTGCCAGCAGCCATCTCCAGAACTATGGCTACACCTTC
CASSHLQNYGYTF
>TRBJ2-5|-|-|TRBV4-3
TGCGCCAGCAGCCAAGGCCTGGGCCAGGAGACCCAGTACTTC
CASSQGLGQETQYF
>TRBJ2-3|once|TRBD2|TRBV4-1
TGCGCCAGCAGCCAAAGCTCGTCGGGACTAATCACAGATACGCAGTATTTT
CASSQSSSGLITDTQYF
>TRBJ1-1|-|TRBD1|TRBV4-1
TGCGCCAGCAGCCAAGTAGGGACAGGGACCACTGAAGCTTTCTTT
CASSQVGTGTTEAFF
>TRBJ1-2|once|TRBD1|TRBV5-6
TGTGCCAGCAGCTTTTACAGGGGTAACTATGGCTACACCTTC
CASSFYRGNYGYTF
>TRBJ1-3|once|TRBD1|TRBV19
TGTGCCAGTAGTAGACAGGGCTTTGGAAACACCATATATTTT
CASSRQGFGNTIYF
>TRBJ1-3|-|-|TRBV29-1
TGCAGCGTGGGGGACATAGGAAACACCATATATTTT
CSVGDIGNTIYF
>TRBJ2-3|-|-|TRBV27
TGTGCCAGCAGACCCGAGGCGGTGAGGAGCACAGATACGCAGTATTTT
CASRPEAVRSTDTQYF
>TRBJ2-7|-|-|TRBV5-1
TGCGCCAGCAGCTTGGGTCGTGAGTACGAGCAGTACTTC
CASSLGREYEQYF
>TRBJ2-7|-|-|TRBV21-1
TGTGCCAGCAGCCCCCCCGGGGGACTTCTAAAGGAGCAGTACTTC
CASSPPGGLLKEQYF